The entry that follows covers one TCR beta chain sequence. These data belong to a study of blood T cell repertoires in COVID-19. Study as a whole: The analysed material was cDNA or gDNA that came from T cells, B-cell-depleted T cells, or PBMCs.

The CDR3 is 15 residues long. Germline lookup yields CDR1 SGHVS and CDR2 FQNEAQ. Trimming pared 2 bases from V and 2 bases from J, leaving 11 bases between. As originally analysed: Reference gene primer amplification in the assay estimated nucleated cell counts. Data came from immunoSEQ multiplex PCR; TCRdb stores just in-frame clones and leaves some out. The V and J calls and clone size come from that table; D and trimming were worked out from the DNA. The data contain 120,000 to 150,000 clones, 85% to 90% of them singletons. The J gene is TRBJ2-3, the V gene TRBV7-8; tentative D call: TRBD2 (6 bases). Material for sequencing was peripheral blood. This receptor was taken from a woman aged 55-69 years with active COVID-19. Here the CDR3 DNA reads TGTGCCAGCAGCTTAAGGCGGGACCTCACAGATACGCAGTATTTT. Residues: CASSLRRDLTDTQYF.